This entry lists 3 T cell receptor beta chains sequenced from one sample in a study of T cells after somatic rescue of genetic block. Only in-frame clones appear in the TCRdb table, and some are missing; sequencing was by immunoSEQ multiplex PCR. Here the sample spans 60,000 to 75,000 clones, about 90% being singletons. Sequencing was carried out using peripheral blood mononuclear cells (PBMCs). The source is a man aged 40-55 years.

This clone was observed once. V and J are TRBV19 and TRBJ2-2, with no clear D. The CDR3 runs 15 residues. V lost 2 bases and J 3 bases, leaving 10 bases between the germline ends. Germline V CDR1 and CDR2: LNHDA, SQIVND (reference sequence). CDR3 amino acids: CASSIRSRHTGELFF. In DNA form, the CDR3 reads TGTGCCAGTAGTATACGTAGCCGTCACACCGGGGAGCTGTTTTTT.

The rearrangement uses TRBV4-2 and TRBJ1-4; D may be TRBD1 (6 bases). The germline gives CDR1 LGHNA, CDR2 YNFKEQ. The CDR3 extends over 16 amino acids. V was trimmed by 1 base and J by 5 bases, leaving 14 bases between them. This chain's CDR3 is CASSQGGGQGNEKLFF. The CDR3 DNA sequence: TGTGCCAGCAGCCAAGGTGGGGGCCAGGGGAATGAAAAACTGTTTTTT.

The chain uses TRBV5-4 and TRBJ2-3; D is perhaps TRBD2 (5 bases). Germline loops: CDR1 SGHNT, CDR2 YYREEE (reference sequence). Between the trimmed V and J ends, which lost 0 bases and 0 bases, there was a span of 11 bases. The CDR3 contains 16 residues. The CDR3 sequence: CASSLGGRTSTDTQYF. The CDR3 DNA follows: TGTGCCAGCAGCTTGGGCGGACGGACTAGCACAGATACGCAGTATTTT.